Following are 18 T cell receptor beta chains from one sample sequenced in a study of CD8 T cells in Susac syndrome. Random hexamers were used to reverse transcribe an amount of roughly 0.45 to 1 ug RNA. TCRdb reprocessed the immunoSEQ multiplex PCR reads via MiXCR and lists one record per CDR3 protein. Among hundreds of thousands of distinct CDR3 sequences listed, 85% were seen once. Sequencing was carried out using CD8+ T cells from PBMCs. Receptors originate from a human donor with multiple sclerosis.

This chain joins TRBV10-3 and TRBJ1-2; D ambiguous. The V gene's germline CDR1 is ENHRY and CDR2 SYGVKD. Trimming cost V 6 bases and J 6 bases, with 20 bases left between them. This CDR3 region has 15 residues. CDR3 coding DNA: TGTGCCATCAGCATCCTCCGATCCAGAAAAGATGGCTACACCTTC. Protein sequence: CAISILRSRKDGYTF.

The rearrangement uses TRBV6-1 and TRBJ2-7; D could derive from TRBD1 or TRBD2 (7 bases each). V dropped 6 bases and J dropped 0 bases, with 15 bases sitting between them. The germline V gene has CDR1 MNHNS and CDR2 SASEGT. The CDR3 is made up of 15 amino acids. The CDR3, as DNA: TGTGCCAGCAGGCAAGGGGGCGGGAGCTCCTACGAGCAGTACTTC. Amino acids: CASRQGGGSSYEQYF.

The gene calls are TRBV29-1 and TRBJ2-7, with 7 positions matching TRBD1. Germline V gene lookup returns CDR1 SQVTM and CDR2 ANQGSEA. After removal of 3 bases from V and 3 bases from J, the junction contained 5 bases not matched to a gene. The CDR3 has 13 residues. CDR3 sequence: CSVDPGQNYEQYF. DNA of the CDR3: TGCAGCGTTGACCCGGGACAGAACTACGAGCAGTACTTC.

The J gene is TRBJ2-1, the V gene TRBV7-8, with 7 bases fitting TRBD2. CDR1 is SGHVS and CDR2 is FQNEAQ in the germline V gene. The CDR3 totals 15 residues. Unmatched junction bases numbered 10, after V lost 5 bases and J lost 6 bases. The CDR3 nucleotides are TGTGCCAGCAGCCCACTTGCGGGAGAGGGCAATGAGCAGTTCTTC. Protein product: CASSPLAGEGNEQFF.

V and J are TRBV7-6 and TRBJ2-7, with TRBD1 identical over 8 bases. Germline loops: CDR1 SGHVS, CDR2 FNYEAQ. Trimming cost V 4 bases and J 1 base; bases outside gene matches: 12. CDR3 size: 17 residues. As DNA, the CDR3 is TGTGCCAGCAGCTCAGGGGTTGGGACAGGATTTTCCTACGAGCAGTACTTC. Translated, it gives CASSSGVGTGFSYEQYF.

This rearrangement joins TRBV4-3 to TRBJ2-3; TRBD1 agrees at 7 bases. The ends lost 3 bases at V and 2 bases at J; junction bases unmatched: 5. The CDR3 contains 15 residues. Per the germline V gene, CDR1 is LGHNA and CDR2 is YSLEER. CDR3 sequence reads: CASSQEDRATDTQYF. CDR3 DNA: TGCGCCAGCAGCCAGGAAGACAGGGCCACAGATACGCAGTATTTT.

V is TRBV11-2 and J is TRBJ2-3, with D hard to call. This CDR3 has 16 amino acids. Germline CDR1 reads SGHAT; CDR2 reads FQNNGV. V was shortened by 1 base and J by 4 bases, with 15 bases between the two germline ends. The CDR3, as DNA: TGTGCCAGCAGCTTAGGGTGGGTTCCCCCCCCAGATACGCAGTATTTT. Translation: CASSLGWVPPPDTQYF.

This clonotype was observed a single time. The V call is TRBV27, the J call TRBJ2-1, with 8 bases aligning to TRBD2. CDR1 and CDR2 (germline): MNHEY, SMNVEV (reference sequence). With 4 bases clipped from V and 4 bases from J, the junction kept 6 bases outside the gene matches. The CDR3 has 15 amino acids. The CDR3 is CASSYLAGPYNEQFF. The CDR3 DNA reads TGTGCCAGCAGTTACTTAGCGGGGCCTTACAATGAGCAGTTCTTC.

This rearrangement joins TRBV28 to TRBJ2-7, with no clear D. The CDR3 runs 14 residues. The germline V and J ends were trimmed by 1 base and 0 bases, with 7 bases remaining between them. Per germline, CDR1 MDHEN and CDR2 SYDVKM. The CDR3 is CASSLSGRSYEQYF. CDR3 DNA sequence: TGTGCCAGCAGTTTATCAGGACGCTCCTACGAGCAGTACTTC.

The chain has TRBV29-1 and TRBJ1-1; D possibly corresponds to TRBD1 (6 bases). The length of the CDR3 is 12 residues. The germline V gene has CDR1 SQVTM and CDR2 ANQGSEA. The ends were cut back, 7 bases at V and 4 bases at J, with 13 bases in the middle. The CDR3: CSGKGQITEAFF. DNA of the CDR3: TGCAGCGGCAAGGGACAAATCACTGAAGCTTTCTTT.

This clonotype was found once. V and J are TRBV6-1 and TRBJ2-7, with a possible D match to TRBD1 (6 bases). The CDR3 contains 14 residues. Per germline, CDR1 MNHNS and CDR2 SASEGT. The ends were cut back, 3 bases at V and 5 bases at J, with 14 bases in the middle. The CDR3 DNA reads TGTGCCAGCAGTGACCCAGTACAGGGCAACGAGCAGTACTTC. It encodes CASSDPVQGNEQYF.

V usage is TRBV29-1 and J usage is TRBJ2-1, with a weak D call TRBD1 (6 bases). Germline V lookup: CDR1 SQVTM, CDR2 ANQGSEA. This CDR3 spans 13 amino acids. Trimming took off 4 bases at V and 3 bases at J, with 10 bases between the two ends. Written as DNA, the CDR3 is TGCAGCGTTGTAAGGGGGAACTACAATGAGCAGTTCTTC. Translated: CSVVRGNYNEQFF.

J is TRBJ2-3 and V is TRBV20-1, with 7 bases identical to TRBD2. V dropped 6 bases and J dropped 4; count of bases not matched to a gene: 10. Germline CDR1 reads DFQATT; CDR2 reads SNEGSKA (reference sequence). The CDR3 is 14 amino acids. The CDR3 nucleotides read TGCAGTGCCGGACTAGAGTGGTTCCCAGATACGCAGTATTTT. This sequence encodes CSAGLEWFPDTQYF.

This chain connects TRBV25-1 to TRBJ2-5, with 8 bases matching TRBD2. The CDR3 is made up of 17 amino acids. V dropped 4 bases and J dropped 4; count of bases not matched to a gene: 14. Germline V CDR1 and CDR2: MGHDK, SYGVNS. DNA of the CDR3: TGTGCCAGCAGTGGTACGGGAGGGGTGACAAAGGGAGAGACCCAGTACTTC. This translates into CASSGTGGVTKGETQYF.

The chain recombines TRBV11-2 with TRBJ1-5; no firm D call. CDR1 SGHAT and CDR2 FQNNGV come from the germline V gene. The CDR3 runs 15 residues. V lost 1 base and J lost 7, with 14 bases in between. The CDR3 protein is CASSLGPGVGQPQHF. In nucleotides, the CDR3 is TGTGCCAGCAGCTTAGGACCGGGAGTAGGGCAGCCCCAGCATTTT.

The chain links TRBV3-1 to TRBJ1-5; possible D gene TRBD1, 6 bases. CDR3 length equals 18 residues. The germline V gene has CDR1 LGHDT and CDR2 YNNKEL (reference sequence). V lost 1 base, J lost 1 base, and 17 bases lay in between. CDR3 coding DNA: TGTGCCAGCAGCCAAGGAATTATAGCAGGGGTCAGCAATCAGCCCCAGCATTTT. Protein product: CASSQGIIAGVSNQPQHF. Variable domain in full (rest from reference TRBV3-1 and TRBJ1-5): DTAVSQTPKYLVTQMGNDKSIKCEQNLGHDTMYWYKQDSKKFLKIMFSYNNKELIINETVPNRFSPKSPDKAHLNLHINSLELGDSAVYFCASSQGIIAGVSNQPQHFGDGTRLSIL.

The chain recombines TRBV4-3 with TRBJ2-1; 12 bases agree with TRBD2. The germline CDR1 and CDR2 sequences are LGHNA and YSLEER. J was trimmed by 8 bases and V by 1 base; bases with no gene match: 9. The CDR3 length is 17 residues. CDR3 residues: CASSQGLLAGGGDEQFF. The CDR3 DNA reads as TGCGCCAGCAGCCAAGGCCTACTAGCGGGAGGAGGCGATGAGCAGTTCTTC.

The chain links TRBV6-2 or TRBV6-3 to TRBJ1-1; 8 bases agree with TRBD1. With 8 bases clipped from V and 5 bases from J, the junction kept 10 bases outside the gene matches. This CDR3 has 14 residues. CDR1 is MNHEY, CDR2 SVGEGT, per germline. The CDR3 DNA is TGTGCCAGCCGACTTACAGGGGGAGGGACTGAAGCTTTCTTT. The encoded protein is CASRLTGGGTEAFF.